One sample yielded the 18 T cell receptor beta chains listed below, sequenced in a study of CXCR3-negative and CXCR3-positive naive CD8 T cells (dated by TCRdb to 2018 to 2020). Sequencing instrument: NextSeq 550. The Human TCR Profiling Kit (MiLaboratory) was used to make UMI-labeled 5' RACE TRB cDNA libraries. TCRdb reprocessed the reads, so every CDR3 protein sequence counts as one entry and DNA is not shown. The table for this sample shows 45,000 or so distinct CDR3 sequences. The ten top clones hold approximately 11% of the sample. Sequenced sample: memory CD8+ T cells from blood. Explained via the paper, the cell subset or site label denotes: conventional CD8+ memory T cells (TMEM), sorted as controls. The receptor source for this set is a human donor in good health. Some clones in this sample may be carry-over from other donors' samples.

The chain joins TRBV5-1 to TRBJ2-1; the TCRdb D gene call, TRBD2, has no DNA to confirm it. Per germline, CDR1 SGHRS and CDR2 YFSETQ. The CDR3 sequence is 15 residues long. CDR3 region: CASSLVAGGFDEQFF. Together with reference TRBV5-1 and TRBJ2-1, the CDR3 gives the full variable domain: KAGVTQTPRYLIKTRGQQVTLSCSPISGHRSVSWYQQTPGQGLQFLFEYFSETQRNKGNFPGRFSGRQFSNSRSEMNVSTLELGDSALYLCASSLVAGGFDEQFFGPGTRLTVL.

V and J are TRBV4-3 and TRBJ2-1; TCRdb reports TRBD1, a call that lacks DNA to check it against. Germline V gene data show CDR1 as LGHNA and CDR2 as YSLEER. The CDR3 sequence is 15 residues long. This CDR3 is CASSPGTGHLNEQFF.

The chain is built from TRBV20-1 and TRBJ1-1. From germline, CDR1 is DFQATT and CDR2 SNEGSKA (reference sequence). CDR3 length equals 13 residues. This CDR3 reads CSASGGGDTEAFF.

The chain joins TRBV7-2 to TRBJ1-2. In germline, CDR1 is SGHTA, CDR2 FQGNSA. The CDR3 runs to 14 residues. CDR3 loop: CASSSMVFGDGYTF.

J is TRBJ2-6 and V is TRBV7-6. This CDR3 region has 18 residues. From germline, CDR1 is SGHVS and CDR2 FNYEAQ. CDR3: CASSLRSLDESGANVLTF.

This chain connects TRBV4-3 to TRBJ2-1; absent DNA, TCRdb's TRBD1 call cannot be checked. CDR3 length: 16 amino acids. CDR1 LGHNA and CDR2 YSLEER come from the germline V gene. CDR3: CACSQDIPGGYNEQFF.

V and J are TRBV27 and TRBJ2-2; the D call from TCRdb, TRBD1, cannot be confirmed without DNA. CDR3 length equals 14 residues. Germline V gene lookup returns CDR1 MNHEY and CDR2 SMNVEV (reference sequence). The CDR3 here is CASMNGMNTGELFF.

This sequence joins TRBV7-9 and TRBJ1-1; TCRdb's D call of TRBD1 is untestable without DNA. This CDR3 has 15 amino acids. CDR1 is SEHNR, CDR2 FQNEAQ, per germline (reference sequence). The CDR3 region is CASSSTLDRVGEAFF. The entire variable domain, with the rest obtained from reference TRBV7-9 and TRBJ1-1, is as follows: DTGVSQNPRHKITKRGQNVTFRCDPISEHNRLYWYRQTLGQGPEFLTYFQNEAQLEKSRLLSDRFSAERPKGSFSTLEIQRTEQGDSAMYLCASSSTLDRVGEAFFGQGTRLTVV.

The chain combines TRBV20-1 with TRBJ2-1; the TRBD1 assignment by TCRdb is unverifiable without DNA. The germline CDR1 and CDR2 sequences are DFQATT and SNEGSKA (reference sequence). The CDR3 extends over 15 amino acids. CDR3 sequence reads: CSALGQGPSYNEQFF.

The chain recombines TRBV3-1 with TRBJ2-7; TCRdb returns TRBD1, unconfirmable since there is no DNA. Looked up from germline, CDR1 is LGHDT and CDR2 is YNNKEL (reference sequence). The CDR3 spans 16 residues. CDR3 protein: CASSQFQRTSFYEQYF.

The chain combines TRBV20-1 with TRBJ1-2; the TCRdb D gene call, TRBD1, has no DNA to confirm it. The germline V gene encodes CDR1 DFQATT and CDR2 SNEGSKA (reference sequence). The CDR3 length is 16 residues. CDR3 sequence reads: CSALVQGESANYGYTF.

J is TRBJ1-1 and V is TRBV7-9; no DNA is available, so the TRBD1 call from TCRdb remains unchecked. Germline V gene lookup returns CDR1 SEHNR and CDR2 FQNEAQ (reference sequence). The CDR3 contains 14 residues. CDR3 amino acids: CASSYGPVGPEAFF.

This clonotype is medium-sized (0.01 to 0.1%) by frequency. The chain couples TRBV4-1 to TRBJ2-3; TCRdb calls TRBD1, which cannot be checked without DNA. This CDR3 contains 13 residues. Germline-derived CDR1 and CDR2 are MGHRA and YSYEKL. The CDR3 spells CASSQGRGDTQYF.

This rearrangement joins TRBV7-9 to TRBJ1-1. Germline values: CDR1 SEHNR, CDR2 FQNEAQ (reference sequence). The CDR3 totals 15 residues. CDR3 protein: CASSLPRTANTEAFF.

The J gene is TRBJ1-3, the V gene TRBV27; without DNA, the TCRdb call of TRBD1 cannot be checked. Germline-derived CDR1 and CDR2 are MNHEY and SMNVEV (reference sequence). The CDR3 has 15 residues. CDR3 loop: CASFSGGSSGNTIYF.

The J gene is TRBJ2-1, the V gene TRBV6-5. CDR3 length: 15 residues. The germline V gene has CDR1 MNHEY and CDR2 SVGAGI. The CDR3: CASSYMGIPSNEQFF.

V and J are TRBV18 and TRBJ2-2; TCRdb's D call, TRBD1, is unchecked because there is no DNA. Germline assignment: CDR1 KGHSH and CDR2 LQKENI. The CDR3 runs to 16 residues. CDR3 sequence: CASSPPDRPNTGELFF.

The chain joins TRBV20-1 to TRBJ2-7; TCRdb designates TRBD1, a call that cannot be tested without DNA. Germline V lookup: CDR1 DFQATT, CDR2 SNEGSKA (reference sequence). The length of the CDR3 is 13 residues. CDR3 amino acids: CSATGTSIYEQYF.